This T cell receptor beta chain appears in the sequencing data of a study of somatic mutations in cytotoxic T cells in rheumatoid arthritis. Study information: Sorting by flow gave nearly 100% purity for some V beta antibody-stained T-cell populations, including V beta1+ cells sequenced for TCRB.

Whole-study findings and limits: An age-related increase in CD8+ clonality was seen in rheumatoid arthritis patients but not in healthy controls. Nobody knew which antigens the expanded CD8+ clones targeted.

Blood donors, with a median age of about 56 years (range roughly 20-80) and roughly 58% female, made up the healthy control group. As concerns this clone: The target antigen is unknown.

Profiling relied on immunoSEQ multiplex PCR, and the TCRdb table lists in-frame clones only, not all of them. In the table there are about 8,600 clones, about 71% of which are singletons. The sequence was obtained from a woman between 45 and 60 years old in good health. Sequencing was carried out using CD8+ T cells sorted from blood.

The CDR3 DNA sequence: TGTGCCAGCAGCGCAAGCACAGGGAAGGGTGGCTACACCTTC. Amino acids: CASSASTGKGGYTF. The rearrangement uses TRBV7-8 and TRBJ1-2; D is perhaps TRBD1 (6 bases). Trimming stripped 5 bases from V and 7 bases from J, with 17 bases between. Per the germline V gene, CDR1 is SGHVS and CDR2 is FQNEAQ. The CDR3 consists of 14 residues.